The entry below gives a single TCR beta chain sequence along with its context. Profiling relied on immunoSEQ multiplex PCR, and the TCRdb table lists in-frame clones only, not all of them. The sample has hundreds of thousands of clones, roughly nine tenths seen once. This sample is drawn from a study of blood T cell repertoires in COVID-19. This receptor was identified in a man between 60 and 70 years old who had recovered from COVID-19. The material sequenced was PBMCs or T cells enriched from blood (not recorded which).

CDR3 bases: TGTGCCAGCAGCTTAGCCACTAGCGGGAGAGGATACGAGCAGTACTTC. It specifies CASSLATSGRGYEQYF. The gene calls are TRBV11-2 and TRBJ2-7; 11 bases agree with TRBD2. The CDR3 consists of 16 residues. Germline loops: CDR1 SGHAT, CDR2 FQNNGV. Germline trimming cut 1 base from V and 4 bases from J; bases unmatched to any gene: 6.